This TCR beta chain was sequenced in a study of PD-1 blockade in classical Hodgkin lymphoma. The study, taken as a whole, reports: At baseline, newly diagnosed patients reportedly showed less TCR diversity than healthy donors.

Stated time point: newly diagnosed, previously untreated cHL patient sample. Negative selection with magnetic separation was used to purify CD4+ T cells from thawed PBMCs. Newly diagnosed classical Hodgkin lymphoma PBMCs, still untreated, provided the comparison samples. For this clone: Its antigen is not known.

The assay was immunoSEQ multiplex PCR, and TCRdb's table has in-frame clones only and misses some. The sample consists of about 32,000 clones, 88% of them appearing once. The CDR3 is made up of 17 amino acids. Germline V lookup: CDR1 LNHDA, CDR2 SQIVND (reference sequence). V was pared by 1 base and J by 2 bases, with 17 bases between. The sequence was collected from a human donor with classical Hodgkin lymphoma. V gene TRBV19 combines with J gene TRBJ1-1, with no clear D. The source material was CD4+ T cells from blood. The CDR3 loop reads CASSIVLSLQTNTEAFF. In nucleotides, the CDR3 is TGTGCCAGTAGTATAGTCCTTTCGTTACAGACCAACACTGAAGCTTTCTTT.